This is a list of T cell receptor beta chains from one sample in a study of OX40 agonist ivuxolimab in advanced cancers. Some clones are missing from TCRdb's copy, which holds only in-frame ones; the method was immunoSEQ multiplex PCR. This table holds roughly 110,000 clones, approximately 90% found once. The specimen was CD4+ or CD8+ T cells sorted from blood, collected in a trial of the OX40 agonist ivuxolimab. These receptors all come from an adult with an advanced solid tumor such as melanoma, head and neck, liver or kidney cancer. CDR3s include the opening cysteine and the closing phenylalanine or tryptophan. D genes are given only for firm matches. Size tells how often a clone was seen (once, few, many) or the class of an expanded clone, and some rows leave it out.

V gene,clone size,J gene,D gene,CDR3 DNA,CDR3 protein
TRBV4-1,.,TRBJ1-3,TRBD1,TGCGCCAGCAGCCAAGAAGGGCAGGGGGCTGGAAACACCATATATTTT,CASSQEGQGAGNTIYF
TRBV28,.,TRBJ1-2,.,TGTGCCAGCAGTTTACTAGCCAGGTCGGATGGCTACACCTTC,CASSLLARSDGYTF
TRBV7-2,.,TRBJ2-1,TRBD2,TGTGCCAGCAGCTTAGGGACTAGCGCTCACAATGAGCAGTTCTTC,CASSLGTSAHNEQFF
TRBV19,.,TRBJ2-1,.,TGTGCCAGTAACCAGCGGGCGGTCAATGAGCAGTTCTTC,CASNQRAVNEQFF
TRBV9,.,TRBJ2-3,.,TGTGCCAGCAGCGTAGAGGCAGATACGCAGTATTTT,CASSVEADTQYF
TRBV28,.,TRBJ2-5,TRBD1,TGTGCCAGTAACAGGGGGCAAGAGACCCAGTACTTC,CASNRGQETQYF
TRBV9,.,TRBJ1-3,.,TGTGCCAGCAGCGTAACCGGGACTGGAAACACCATATATTTT,CASSVTGTGNTIYF
TRBV6-4,once,TRBJ2-2,.,TGTGCCAGCAGTGACTTCCGGGGGGCGCGGGAGCTGTTTTTT,CASSDFRGARELFF
TRBV7-2,.,TRBJ1-4,.,TGTGCCAGCAGCGGGACTGGGAATGAAAAACTGTTTTTT,CASSGTGNEKLFF
TRBV11-2,.,TRBJ2-3,.,TGTGCCAGCAGCTTAGCCGTAGGGTGGACAGATACGCAGTATTTT,CASSLAVGWTDTQYF
TRBV20-1,.,TRBJ1-4,.,TGCAGTGCTGGTGAGGAGGGAAAACTGTTTTTT,CSAGEEGKLFF
TRBV4-3,.,TRBJ1-4,.,TGCGCCAGCAGCCCCCAAGGGCGGGAAAGGATTAATGAAAAACTGTTTTTT,CASSPQGRERINEKLFF
TRBV6-6,.,TRBJ2-3,.,TGTGCCAGCATCTTAAGGTGGCAGGGCACAGATACGCAGTATTTT,CASILRWQGTDTQYF
TRBV6-5,.,TRBJ1-2,.,TGTGCCAGCAGTTACGGGGGGACTGGCTACACCTTC,CASSYGGTGYTF
TRBV4-3,once,TRBJ2-3,TRBD2,TGCGCCAGCAGCCCCCGGCCGGCTAGCGGTCTAGATACGCAGTATTTT,CASSPRPASGLDTQYF
TRBV27,.,TRBJ2-5,TRBD1,TGTGCCAGCAGTGTCCACAGGGGTGGAACGAGAGAGACCCAGTACTTC,CASSVHRGGTRETQYF
TRBV2,.,TRBJ1-2,TRBD1,TGTGCCAGCAGTACATCGGGACAGAACTATGGCTACACCTTC,CASSTSGQNYGYTF
TRBV18,.,TRBJ2-1,TRBD1,TGTGCCAGCACGACAGGGAACTCCTACAATGAGCAGTTCTTC,CASTTGNSYNEQFF
TRBV7-9,once,TRBJ2-7,TRBD2,TGTGCCAGCAGCTTAACTAGCGGGAGTTACGAGCAGTACTTC,CASSLTSGSYEQYF
TRBV4-3,.,TRBJ1-2,.,TGCGCCAGCAGCCACCCTGGAACAGGGCGGAATGGCTACACCTTC,CASSHPGTGRNGYTF
TRBV7-3,.,TRBJ2-4,.,TGTGCCAGCAGGGGTAGCGGAAACATTCAGTACTTC,CASRGSGNIQYF
TRBV2,.,TRBJ2-6,.,TGTGCCACATACCCGGGGACGGGAACTGTCGGGGCCAACGTCCTGACTTTC,CATYPGTGTVGANVLTF
TRBV28,.,TRBJ1-6,.,TGTGCCAGCAGTTTACGGCCAGGGACTAATTCACCCCTCCACTTT,CASSLRPGTNSPLHF
TRBV5-1,.,TRBJ2-3,.,TGCGCCAGCAGCTTGGTTCCAGTTACAGATACGCAGTATTTT,CASSLVPVTDTQYF
TRBV7-9,.,TRBJ1-1,.,TGTGCCAGCAGCGCTGCAGGAAACACTGAAGCTTTCTTT,CASSAAGNTEAFF
TRBV6-4,.,TRBJ2-3,TRBD2,TGTGCCAGCAGTGAGGGACTAGCGGGGGCCGATACGCAGTATTTT,CASSEGLAGADTQYF
TRBV19,.,TRBJ1-1,.,TGTGCCAGTAGCCCTCGGAAGGAGGGATCCACTGAAGCTTTCTTT,CASSPRKEGSTEAFF
TRBV5-5,.,TRBJ2-7,TRBD1,TGTGCCAGCAGCTTGGTCGGGACAGAACGCGAGCAGTACTTC,CASSLVGTEREQYF
TRBV2,.,TRBJ1-1,.,TGTGCCAGCAGTGAGCGAGAAACTGAAGCTTTCTTT,CASSERETEAFF
TRBV7-9,.,TRBJ2-2,.,TGTGCCAGCAGCTCGGGACTGTCGAACACCGGGGAGCTGTTTTTT,CASSSGLSNTGELFF
TRBV19,.,TRBJ2-3,.,TGTGCCAGTAGTACGATAATCGGTACGCAGTATTTT,CASSTIIGTQYF